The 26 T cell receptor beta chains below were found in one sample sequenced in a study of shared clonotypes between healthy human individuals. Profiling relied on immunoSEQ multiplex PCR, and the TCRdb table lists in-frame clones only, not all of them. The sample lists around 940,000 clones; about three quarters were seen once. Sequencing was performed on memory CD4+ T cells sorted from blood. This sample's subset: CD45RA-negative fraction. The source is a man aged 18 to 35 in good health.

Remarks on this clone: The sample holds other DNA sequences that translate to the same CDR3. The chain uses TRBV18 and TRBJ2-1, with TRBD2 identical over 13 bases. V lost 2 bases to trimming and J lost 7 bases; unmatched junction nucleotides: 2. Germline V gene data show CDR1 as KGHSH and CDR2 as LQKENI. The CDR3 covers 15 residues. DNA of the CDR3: TGTGCCAGCTCACCAGGACTAGCGGGAGTGAATGAGCAGTTCTTC. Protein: CASSPGLAGVNEQFF.

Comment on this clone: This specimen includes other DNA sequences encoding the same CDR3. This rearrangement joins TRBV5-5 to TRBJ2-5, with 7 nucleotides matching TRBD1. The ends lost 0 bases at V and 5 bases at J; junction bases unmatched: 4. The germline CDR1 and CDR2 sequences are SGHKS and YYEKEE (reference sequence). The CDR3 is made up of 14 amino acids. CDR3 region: CASSLEGGRETQYF. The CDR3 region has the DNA TGTGCCAGCAGCTTGGAAGGGGGCAGGGAGACCCAGTACTTC. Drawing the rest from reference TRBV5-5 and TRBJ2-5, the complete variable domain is DAGVTQSPTHLIKTRGQQVTLRCSPISGHKSVSWYQQVLGQGPQFIFQYYEKEERGRGNFPDRFSARQFPNYSSELNVNALLLGDSALYLCASSLEGGRETQYFGPGTRLLVL.

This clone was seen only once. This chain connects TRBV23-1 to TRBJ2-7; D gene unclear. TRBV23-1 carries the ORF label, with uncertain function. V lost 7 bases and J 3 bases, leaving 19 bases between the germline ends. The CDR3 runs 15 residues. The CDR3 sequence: CASIDWKIEDYEQYF. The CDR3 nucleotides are TGCGCCAGCATTGACTGGAAGATCGAAGACTACGAGCAGTACTTC.

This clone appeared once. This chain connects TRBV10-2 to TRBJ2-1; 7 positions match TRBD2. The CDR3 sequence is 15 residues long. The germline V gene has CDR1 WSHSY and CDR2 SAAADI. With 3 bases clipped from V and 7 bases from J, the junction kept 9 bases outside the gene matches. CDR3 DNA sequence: TGCGCCAGCAGTGATATGGCTAGCGGCCTGAATGAGCAGTTCTTC. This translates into CASSDMASGLNEQFF.

CDR3 nucleotide sequence: TGTGCCTGGAGTGCTCCGGGCGGGAGATATGGCTACACCTTC. Translation gives CAWSAPGGRYGYTF. V gene TRBV30 combines with J gene TRBJ1-2, with D unclear. This CDR3 has 14 amino acids. V shed 1 base and J shed 5 bases, with 14 bases lying between them. Germline CDR1 is GTSNPN and CDR2 is SVGIG (reference sequence).

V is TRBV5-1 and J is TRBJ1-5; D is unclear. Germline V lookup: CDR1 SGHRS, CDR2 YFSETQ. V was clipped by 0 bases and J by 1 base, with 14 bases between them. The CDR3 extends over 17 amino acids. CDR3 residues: CASSLDPLRGSNQPQHF. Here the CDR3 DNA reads TGCGCCAGCAGCTTGGACCCTCTTAGAGGAAGCAATCAGCCCCAGCATTTT. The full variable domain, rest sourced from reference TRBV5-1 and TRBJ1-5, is KAGVTQTPRYLIKTRGQQVTLSCSPISGHRSVSWYQQTPGQGLQFLFEYFSETQRNKGNFPGRFSGRQFSNSRSEMNVSTLELGDSALYLCASSLDPLRGSNQPQHFGDGTRLSIL.

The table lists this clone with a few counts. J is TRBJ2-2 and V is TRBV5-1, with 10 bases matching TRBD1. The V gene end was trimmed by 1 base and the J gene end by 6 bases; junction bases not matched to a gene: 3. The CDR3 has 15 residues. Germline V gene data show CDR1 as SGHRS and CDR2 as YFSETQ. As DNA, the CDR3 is TGCGCCAGCAGCTTGAGAGGACAGGGGGCCGGGGAGCTGTTTTTT. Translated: CASSLRGQGAGELFF.

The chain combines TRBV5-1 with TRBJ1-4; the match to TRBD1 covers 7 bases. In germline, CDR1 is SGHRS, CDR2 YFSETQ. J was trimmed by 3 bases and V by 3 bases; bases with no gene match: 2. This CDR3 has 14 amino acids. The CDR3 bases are TGCGCCAGCAGCTGGACAGGTCCTAATGAAAAACTGTTTTTT. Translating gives CASSWTGPNEKLFF.

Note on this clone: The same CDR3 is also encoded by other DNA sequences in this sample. CDR3 loop: CASSEGRNTEAFF. The DNA of the CDR3 is TGTGCCAGCAGTGAAGGAAGGAACACTGAAGCTTTCTTT. The chain joins TRBV2 to TRBJ1-1; D is unresolved. V was pared by 1 base and J by 1 base, with 4 bases between. The CDR3 is made up of 13 amino acids. Germline CDR1 is SNHLY and CDR2 is FYNNEI.

The CDR3: CASRGGQGRDEQYF. CDR3 DNA sequence: TGTGCCAGCAGAGGGGGACAGGGAAGGGACGAGCAGTACTTC. The gene calls are TRBV28 and TRBJ2-7; TRBD1 matches 9 bases. The length of the CDR3 is 14 residues. Germline lookup yields CDR1 MDHEN and CDR2 SYDVKM. The trim removed 6 bases at V and 5 bases at J, leaving 8 bases unmatched.

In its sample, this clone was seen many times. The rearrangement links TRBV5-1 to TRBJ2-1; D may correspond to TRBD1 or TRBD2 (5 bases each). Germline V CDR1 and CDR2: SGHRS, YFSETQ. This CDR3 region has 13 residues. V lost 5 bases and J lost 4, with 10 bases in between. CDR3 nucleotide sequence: TGCGCCAGCAGTGTTGGGGGATACAATGAGCAGTTCTTC. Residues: CASSVGGYNEQFF.

CDR3 region: CASSLGRLYGYTF. The DNA of the CDR3 is TGTGCCAGCAGCTTAGGACGGTTATATGGCTACACCTTC. The chain carries TRBV7-9 and TRBJ1-2; no firm D call. The CDR3 runs 13 residues. Per germline, CDR1 SEHNR and CDR2 FQNEAQ (reference sequence). Trimming removed 1 base from V and 5 bases from J, with 8 bases in between.

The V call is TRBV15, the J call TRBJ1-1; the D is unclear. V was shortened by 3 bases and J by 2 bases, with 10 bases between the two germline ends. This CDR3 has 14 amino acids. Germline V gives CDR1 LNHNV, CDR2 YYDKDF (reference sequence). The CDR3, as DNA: TGTGCCACCAGCAGCGTAGGGAGCAACACTGAAGCTTTCTTT. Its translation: CATSSVGSNTEAFF. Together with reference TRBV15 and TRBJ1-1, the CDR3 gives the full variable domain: DAMVIQNPRYQVTQFGKPVTLSCSQTLNHNVMYWYQQKSSQAPKLLFHYYDKDFNNEADTPDNFQSRRPNTSFCFLDIRSPGLGDTAMYLCATSSVGSNTEAFFGQGTRLTVV.

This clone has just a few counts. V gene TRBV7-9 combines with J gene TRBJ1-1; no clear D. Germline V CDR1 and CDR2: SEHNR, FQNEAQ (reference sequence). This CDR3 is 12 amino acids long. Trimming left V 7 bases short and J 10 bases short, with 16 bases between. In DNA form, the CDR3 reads TGTGCCAGCACTACGACGAACAGTGGAGCTTTCTTT. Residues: CASTTTNSGAFF.

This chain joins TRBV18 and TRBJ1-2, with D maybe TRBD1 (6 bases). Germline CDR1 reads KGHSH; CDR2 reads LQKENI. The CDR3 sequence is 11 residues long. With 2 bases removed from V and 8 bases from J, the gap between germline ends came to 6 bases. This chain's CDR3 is CASSPGGGYTF. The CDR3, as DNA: TGTGCCAGCTCACCAGGGGGCGGCTACACCTTC.

The CDR3 reads CASSSALAAGNQPQHF. The CDR3 DNA reads as TGTGCCAGCAGCTCGGCCTTGGCAGCTGGCAATCAGCCCCAGCATTTT. The V gene is TRBV5-5, the J gene TRBJ1-5, with D uncertain. Between the trimmed V and J ends, which lost 3 bases and 2 bases, there was a span of 15 bases. This CDR3 has 16 residues. Germline CDR1 is SGHKS and CDR2 is YYEKEE (reference sequence).

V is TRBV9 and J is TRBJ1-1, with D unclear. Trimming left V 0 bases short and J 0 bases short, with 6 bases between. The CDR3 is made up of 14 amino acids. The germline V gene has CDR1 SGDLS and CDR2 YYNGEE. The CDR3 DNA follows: TGTGCCAGCAGCGTAGGGAACGTGAACACTGAAGCTTTCTTT. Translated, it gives CASSVGNVNTEAFF.

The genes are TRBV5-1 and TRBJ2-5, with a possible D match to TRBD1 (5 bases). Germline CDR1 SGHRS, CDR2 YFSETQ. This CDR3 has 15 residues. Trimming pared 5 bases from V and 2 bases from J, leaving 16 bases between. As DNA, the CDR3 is TGCGCCAGCAGAAGAGATGCAGGGCCTCAAGAGACCCAGTACTTC. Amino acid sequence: CASRRDAGPQETQYF.

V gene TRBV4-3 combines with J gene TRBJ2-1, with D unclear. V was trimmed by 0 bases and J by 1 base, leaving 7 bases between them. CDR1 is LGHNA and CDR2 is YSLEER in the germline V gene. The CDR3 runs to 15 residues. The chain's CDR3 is CASSQESESYNEQFF. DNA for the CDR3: TGCGCCAGCAGCCAAGAGTCAGAATCCTACAATGAGCAGTTCTTC.

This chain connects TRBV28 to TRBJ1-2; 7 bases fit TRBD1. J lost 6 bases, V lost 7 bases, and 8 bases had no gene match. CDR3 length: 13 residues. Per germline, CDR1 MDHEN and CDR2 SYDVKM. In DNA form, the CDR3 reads TGTGCCAGCACTAGACAGGGAGAGAATGGCTACACCTTC. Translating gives CASTRQGENGYTF.

The CDR3 region is CASSEIWADRNQPQHF. CDR3 nucleotides: TGTGCCAGCAGTGAAATCTGGGCTGATCGCAATCAGCCCCAGCATTTT. This chain joins TRBV6-1 and TRBJ1-5; no firm D call. The V gene's germline CDR1 is MNHNS and CDR2 SASEGT. V lost 2 bases, J lost 2 bases, and 13 bases lay in between. This CDR3 is built from 16 residues.

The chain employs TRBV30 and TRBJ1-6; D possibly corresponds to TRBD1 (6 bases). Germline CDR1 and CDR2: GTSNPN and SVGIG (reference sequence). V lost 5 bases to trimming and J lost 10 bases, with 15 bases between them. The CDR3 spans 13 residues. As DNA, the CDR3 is TGTGCCTGGGGGCCGGGGGGCGAATCACCCCTCCACTTT. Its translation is CAWGPGGESPLHF. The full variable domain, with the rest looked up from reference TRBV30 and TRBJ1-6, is SQTIHQWPATLVQPVGSPLSLECTVEGTSNPNLYWYRQAAGRGLQLLFYSVGIGQISSEVPQNLSASRPQDRQFILSSKKLLLSDSGFYLCAWGPGGESPLHFGNGTRLTVT.

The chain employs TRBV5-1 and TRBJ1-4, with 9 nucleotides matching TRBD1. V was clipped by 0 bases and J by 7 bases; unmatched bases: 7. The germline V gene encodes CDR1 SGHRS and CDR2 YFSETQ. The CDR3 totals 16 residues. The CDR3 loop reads CASSLGVGTGTEKLFF. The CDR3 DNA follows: TGCGCCAGCAGCTTGGGGGTCGGGACAGGGACTGAAAAACTGTTTTTT.

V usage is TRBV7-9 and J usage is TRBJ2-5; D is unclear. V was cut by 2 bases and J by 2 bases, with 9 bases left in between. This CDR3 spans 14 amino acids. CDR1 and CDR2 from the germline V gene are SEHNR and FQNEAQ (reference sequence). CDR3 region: CASSLSGTQETQYF. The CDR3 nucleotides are TGTGCCAGCAGCTTATCCGGCACTCAAGAGACCCAGTACTTC.

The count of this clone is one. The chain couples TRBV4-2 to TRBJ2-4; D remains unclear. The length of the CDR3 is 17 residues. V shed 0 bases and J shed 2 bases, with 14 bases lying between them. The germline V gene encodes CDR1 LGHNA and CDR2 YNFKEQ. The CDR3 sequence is CASSQDLSFPSKNIQYF. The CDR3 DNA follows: TGTGCCAGCAGCCAAGATCTTAGTTTTCCGTCCAAAAACATTCAGTACTTC.

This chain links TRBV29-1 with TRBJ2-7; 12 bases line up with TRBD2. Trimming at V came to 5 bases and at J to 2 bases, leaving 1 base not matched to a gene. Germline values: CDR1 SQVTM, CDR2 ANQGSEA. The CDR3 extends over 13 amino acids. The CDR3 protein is CSVRLAGAYEQYF. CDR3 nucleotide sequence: TGCAGCGTTCGACTAGCGGGGGCCTACGAGCAGTACTTC.